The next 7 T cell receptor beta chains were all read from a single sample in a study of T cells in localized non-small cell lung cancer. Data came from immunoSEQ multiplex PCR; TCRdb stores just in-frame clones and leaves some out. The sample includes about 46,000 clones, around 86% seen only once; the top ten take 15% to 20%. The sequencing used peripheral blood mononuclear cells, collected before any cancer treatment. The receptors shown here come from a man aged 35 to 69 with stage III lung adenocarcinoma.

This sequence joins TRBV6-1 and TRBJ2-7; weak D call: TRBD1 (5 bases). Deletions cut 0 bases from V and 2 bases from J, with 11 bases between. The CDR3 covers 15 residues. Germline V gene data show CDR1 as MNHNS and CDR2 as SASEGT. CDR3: CASSEALAGTYEQYF. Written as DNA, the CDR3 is TGTGCCAGCAGTGAAGCGCTGGCAGGGACCTACGAGCAGTACTTC.

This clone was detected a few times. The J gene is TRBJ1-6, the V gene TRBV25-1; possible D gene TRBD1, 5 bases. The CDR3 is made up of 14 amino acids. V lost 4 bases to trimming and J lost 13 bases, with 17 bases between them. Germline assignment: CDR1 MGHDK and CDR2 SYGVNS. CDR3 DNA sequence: TGTGCCAGCAGTGCCACAGGAACTTCCGGCCCCCTCCACTTT. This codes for CASSATGTSGPLHF.

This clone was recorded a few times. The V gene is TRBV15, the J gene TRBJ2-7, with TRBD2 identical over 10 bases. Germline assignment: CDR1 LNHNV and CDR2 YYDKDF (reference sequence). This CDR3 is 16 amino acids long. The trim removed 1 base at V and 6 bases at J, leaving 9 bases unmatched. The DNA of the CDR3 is TGTGCCACCAGCAGAGGCCTAGCGGGGGTCCAGGGCGAGCAGTACTTC. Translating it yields CATSRGLAGVQGEQYF.

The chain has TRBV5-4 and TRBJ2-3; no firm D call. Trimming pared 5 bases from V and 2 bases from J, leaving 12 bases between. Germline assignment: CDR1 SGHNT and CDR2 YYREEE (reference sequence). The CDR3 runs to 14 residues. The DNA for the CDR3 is TGTGCCAGCAGATCCGGGTCTTACACAGATACGCAGTATTTT. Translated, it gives CASRSGSYTDTQYF.

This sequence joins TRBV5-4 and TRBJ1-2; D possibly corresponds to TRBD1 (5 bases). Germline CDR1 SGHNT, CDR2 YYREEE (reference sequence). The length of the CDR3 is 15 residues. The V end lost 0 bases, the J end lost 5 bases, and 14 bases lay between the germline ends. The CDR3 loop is CASSLDLGVRYGYTF. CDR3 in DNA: TGTGCCAGCAGCTTGGATCTAGGGGTACGGTATGGCTACACCTTC.

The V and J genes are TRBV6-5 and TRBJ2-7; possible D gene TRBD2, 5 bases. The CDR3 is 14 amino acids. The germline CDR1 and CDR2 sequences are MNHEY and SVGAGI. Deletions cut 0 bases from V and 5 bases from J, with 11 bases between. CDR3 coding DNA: TGTGCCAGCAGTTACTCGCGGGTTGGGAACGAGCAGTACTTC. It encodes CASSYSRVGNEQYF.

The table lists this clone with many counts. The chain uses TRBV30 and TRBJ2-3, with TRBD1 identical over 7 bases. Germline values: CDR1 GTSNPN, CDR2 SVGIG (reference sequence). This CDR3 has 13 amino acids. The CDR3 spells CTSTGMMADTQYF. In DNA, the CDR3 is TGTACCTCGACAGGGATGATGGCAGATACGCAGTATTTT.